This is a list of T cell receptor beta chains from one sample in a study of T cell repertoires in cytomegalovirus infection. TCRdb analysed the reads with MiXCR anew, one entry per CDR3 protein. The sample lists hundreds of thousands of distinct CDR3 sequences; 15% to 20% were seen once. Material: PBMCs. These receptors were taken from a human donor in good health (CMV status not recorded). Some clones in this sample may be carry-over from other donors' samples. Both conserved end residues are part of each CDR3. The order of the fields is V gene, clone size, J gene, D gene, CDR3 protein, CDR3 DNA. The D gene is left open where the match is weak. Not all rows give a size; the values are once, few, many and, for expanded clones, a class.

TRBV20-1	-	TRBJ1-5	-	CSARVQARGNQPQHF	TGCAGTGCTAGAGTGCAGGCGAGAGGAAATCAGCCCCAGCATTTT
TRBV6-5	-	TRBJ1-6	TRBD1	CASTSIQGAESPLHF	TGTGCCAGCACCTCAATACAGGGGGCAGAGTCACCCCTCCACTTT
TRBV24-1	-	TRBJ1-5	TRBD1	CATSDPRTGGFQPQHF	TGTGCCACCAGTGATCCCCGGACAGGGGGCTTTCAGCCCCAGCATTTT
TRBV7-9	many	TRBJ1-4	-	CASSFTGVATNEKLFF	TGTGCCAGCAGCTTCACGGGGGTTGCAACTAATGAAAAACTGTTTTTT
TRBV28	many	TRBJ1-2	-	CASSSNQGYYGYTF	TGTGCCAGCAGTTCCAATCAGGGCTACTATGGCTACACCTTC
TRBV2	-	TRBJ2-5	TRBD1	CASRLGTGTQETQYF	TGTGCCAGCCGACTCGGGACAGGAACTCAAGAGACCCAGTACTTC
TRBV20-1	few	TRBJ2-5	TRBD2	CSARAGGETQYF	TGCAGTGCTAGAGCGGGAGGGGAGACCCAGTACTTC
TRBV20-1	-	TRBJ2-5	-	CSASHGGQGTQYF	TGCAGTGCTAGCCACGGGGGGCAGGGGACCCAGTACTTC
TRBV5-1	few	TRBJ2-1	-	CASSLAPGDEQFF	TGCGCCAGCAGCTTGGCCCCCGGGGATGAGCAGTTCTTC
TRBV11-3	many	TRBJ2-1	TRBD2	CASSLAGGHSYNEQFF	TGTGCCAGCAGCTTAGCGGGGGGGCACTCCTACAATGAGCAGTTCTTC
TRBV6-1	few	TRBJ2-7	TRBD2	CASSEPGLAGGYSSYEQYF	TGTGCCAGCAGTGAACCCGGACTAGCGGGGGGCTACAGCTCCTACGAGCAGTACTTC
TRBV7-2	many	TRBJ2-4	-	CASSGGNNIQYF	TGTGCCAGTAGTGGGGGCAATAACATTCAGTACTTC
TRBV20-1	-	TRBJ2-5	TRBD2	CSARSGGVEETQYF	TGCAGTGCTAGAAGCGGGGGGGTGGAAGAGACCCAGTACTTC
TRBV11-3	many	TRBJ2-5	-	CASSLGGSGDQETQYF	TGTGCCAGCAGCTTAGGTGGTAGCGGAGACCAAGAGACCCAGTACTTC
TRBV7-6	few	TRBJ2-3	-	CASSLQLSTTDTQYF	TGTGCCAGCAGCTTACAGTTATCCACCACAGATACGCAGTATTTT
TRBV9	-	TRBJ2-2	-	CASSIGPEGWELFF	TGTGCCAGCAGCATCGGACCGGAAGGCTGGGAGCTGTTTTTT
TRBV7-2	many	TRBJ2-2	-	CASSLGLQGAGELFF	TGTGCCAGCAGCTTAGGGCTACAGGGCGCCGGGGAGCTGTTTTTT
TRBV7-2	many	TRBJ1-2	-	CASSLDRTVEGYTF	TGTGCCAGCAGCTTAGATAGGACGGTGGAGGGCTACACCTTC
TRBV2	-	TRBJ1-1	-	CASSDKNTEAFF	TGTGCCAGCAGTGACAAGAACACTGAAGCTTTCTTT
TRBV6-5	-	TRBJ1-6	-	CASSYSLPGWVFHF	TGTGCCAGCAGTTACTCCCTCCCAGGCTGGGTCTTCCACTTT
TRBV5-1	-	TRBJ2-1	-	CASSSILGRTGNNEQFF	TGCGCCAGCAGCTCCATCCTTGGACGGACCGGGAACAATGAGCAGTTCTTC
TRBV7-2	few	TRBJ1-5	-	CASSQIWNQPQHF	TGTGCCAGCAGCCAGATTTGGAATCAGCCCCAGCATTTT
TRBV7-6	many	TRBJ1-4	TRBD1	CASSFGTGVDATNEKLFF	TGTGCCAGCAGCTTCGGGACAGGGGTTGATGCGACTAATGAAAAACTGTTTTTT
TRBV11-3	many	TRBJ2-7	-	CASSPPGSPYEQYF	TGTGCCAGCAGCCCACCAGGTAGTCCCTACGAGCAGTACTTC
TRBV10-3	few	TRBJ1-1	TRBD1	CAISRGQGNTEAFF	TGTGCCATCAGCCGAGGACAGGGCAACACTGAAGCTTTCTTT
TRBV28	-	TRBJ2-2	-	CAAGENTGELFF	TGTGCCGCCGGCGAGAACACCGGGGAGCTGTTTTTT
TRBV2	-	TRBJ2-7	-	CASFFSYEQYF	TGTGCCAGCTTCTTCTCCTACGAGCAGTACTTC
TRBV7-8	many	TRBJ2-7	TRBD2	CASSPGGAYSYEQYF	TGTGCCAGCAGCCCCGGGGGGGCCTATTCCTACGAGCAGTACTTC
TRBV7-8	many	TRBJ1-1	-	CASSLGSLGRDTEAFF	TGTGCCAGCAGCTTAGGATCCCTGGGGCGGGACACTGAAGCTTTCTTT
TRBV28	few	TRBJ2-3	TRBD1	CASSFGTGRYTDTQYF	TGTGCCAGCAGTTTCGGGACAGGGCGCTACACAGATACGCAGTATTTT
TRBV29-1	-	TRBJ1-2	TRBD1	CSVVGTGPQGGYTF	TGCAGCGTTGTGGGGACAGGACCCCAAGGGGGCTACACCTTC
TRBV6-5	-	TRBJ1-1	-	CASSTLPGQQNTEAFF	TGTGCCAGCAGTACCCTGCCGGGACAACAGAACACTGAAGCTTTCTTT
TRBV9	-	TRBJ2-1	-	CASSVSVGSYNEQFF	TGTGCCAGCAGCGTTAGCGTCGGGTCCTACAATGAGCAGTTCTTC
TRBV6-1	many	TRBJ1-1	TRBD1	CASSMRGTGRMNTEAFF	TGTGCCAGCAGTATGAGGGGGACAGGGCGGATGAACACTGAAGCTTTCTTT
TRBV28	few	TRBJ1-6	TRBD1	CASSSAGGYYNSPLHF	TGTGCCAGCAGTTCCGCAGGGGGTTACTATAATTCACCCCTCCACTTT
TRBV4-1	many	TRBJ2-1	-	CASSQDSPATLNEQFF	TGCGCCAGCAGCCAAGACTCTCCAGCAACCCTAAATGAGCAGTTCTTC
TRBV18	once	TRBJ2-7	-	CASSPDGGEQYF	TGTGCCAGCTCACCCGATGGGGGCGAGCAGTACTTC
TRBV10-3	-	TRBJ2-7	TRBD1	CAIMDQLGQAGSYEQYF	TGTGCCATCATGGACCAATTGGGACAGGCGGGTTCCTACGAGCAGTACTTC
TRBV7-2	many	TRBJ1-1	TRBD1	CASSPQGGASEAFF	TGTGCCAGCAGCCCACAGGGGGGTGCTTCTGAAGCTTTCTTT
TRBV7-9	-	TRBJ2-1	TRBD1	CASSLRDSASFSYNEQFF	TGTGCCAGCAGCTTAAGGGACAGCGCATCCTTCTCCTACAATGAGCAGTTCTTC
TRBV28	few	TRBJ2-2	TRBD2	CASSLWASGNTGELFF	TGTGCCAGCAGTTTATGGGCTAGCGGTAACACCGGGGAGCTGTTTTTT
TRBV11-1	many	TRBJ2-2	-	CASSPRQDGELFF	TGTGCCAGCAGCCCTCGACAGGACGGGGAGCTGTTTTTT
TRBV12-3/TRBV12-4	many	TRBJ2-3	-	CASSFARTDTQYF	TGTGCCAGCAGTTTTGCTCGCACAGATACGCAGTATTTT
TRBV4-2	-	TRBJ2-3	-	CASSQDAGLGAGSTDTQYF	TGTGCCAGCAGCCAAGATGCGGGGTTAGGAGCGGGTAGCACAGATACGCAGTATTTT
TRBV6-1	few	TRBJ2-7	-	CATSSLPGWGEQYF	TGTGCCACGAGTTCCCTCCCAGGGTGGGGCGAGCAGTACTTC
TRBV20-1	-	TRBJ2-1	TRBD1	CSSPSAGTEFSEQFF	TGCAGCTCACCCTCCGCCGGGACAGAGTTTAGTGAGCAGTTCTTC
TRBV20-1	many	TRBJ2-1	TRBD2	CSARRSGLGYRNEQFF	TGCAGTGCTAGGCGCTCGGGACTAGGGTATCGCAATGAGCAGTTCTTC
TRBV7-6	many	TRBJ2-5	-	CASSLAPQKETQYF	TGTGCCAGCAGCTTAGCCCCACAGAAAGAGACCCAGTACTTC
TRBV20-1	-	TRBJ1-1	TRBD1	CSAIRTGGADTEAFF	TGCAGTGCTATTAGGACAGGGGGTGCGGACACTGAAGCTTTCTTT
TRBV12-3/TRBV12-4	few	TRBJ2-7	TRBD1	CASSFSSEGADEQYF	TGTGCCAGCAGTTTTTCCAGTGAGGGGGCCGACGAGCAGTACTTC
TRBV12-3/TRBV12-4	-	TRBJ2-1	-	CASSPVGGLYNEQFF	TGTGCCAGCAGCCCGGTCGGGGGGCTATACAATGAGCAGTTCTTC
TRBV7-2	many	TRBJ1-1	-	CASSLAPSGVGEAFF	TGTGCCAGCAGCTTAGCGCCGTCCGGGGTTGGTGAAGCTTTCTTT
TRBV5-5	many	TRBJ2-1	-	CASSLGIAVTREFF	TGTGCCAGCAGCTTGGGGATAGCGGTTACGCGTGAGTTCTTC
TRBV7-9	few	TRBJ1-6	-	CASSSRGVDSPLHF	TGTGCCAGCAGCTCCCGAGGGGTCGATTCACCCCTCCACTTT